The 23 T cell receptor beta chains below all came from one sample that was sequenced in a study of T cell changes during pregnancy in multiple sclerosis. Data came from immunoSEQ multiplex PCR; TCRdb stores just in-frame clones and leaves some out. The sample carries under 40,000 clones, 90% recorded once. The source was CD4+ T cells from peripheral blood mononuclear cells, collected in the second trimester of pregnancy. These receptors all come from a female donor with multiple sclerosis, enrolled in a pregnancy study.

The chain carries TRBV18 and TRBJ1-2; possibly TRBD1 for D (6 bases). V dropped 5 bases and J dropped 12 bases, with 16 bases sitting between them. The CDR3 has 12 residues. The V gene's germline CDR1 is KGHSH and CDR2 LQKENI. CDR3 loop: CASSADSPTNTF. CDR3 bases: TGTGCCAGCTCAGCGGACAGCCCTACGAACACCTTC.

This chain joins TRBV6-1 and TRBJ1-2; D uncertain. Between the trimmed V and J ends, which lost 5 bases and 7 bases, there was a span of 17 bases. The CDR3 contains 14 residues. CDR1 is MNHNS, CDR2 SASEGT, per germline. The CDR3 is CASSKVEKNTGYTF. CDR3 in DNA: TGTGCCAGCAGTAAGGTGGAGAAAAACACTGGCTACACCTTC.

The chain's CDR3 is CASSEGEWEGLETQYF. CDR3 coding DNA: TGTGCCAGCAGTGAAGGAGAGTGGGAGGGCCTGGAGACCCAGTACTTC. V is TRBV2 and J is TRBJ2-5; TRBD2 aligns across 7 bases. V lost 1 base to trimming and J lost 5 bases; unmatched junction nucleotides: 10. Looked up from germline, CDR1 is SNHLY and CDR2 is FYNNEI. This CDR3 spans 16 amino acids.

This clone has only one observation. This rearrangement joins TRBV7-9 to TRBJ2-3; no clear D gene. The CDR3 covers 10 residues. CDR1 and CDR2 (germline): SEHNR, FQNEAQ (reference sequence). V was cut by 3 bases and J by 12 bases, with 7 bases left in between. CDR3: CASSLVVQYF. For the CDR3, the DNA is TGTGCCAGCAGCTTGGTAGTTCAGTATTTT.

The chain links TRBV6-5 to TRBJ1-5, with D maybe TRBD1 (5 bases). The germline V gene has CDR1 MNHEY and CDR2 SVGAGI. V was pared by 4 bases and J by 7 bases, with 11 bases between. This CDR3 has 13 amino acids. CDR3 bases: TGTGCCAGCAGTTTAGGACACACCCAGCCCCAGCATTTT. It codes for CASSLGHTQPQHF.

The chain uses TRBV9 and TRBJ2-2, with 7 bases identical to TRBD2. The V and J ends lost 0 bases and 3 bases, in that order; junction bases with no gene match: 5. CDR3 size: 16 residues. Per the germline V gene, CDR1 is SGDLS and CDR2 is YYNGEE. As DNA, the CDR3 is TGTGCCAGCAGCGTAGGGGCGGGGGAGTACACCGGGGAGCTGTTTTTT. It specifies CASSVGAGEYTGELFF.

The gene calls are TRBV19 and TRBJ1-2; 7 nucleotides line up with TRBD1. The germline CDR1 and CDR2 sequences are LNHDA and SQIVND (reference sequence). The CDR3 covers 16 residues. The V segment lost 3 bases and the J segment 8 bases; nucleotides outside the gene matches: 15. The CDR3 region is CASSMFDRVLTGGYTF. DNA for the CDR3: TGTGCCAGTAGTATGTTCGACAGGGTTTTAACGGGCGGCTACACCTTC. Supplemented by reference TRBV19 and TRBJ1-2, the full variable domain reads DGGITQSPKYLFRKEGQNVTLSCEQNLNHDAMYWYRQDPGQGLRLIYYSQIVNDFQKGDIAEGYSVSREKKESFPLTVTSAQKNPTAFYLCASSMFDRVLTGGYTFGSGTRLTVV.

This chain links TRBV5-1 with TRBJ2-3; 7 bases are shared with TRBD1. Germline loops: CDR1 SGHRS, CDR2 YFSETQ. Germline trimming cut 0 bases from V and 3 bases from J; bases unmatched to any gene: 4. This CDR3 comprises 15 residues. Here the CDR3 DNA reads TGCGCCAGCAGCTTGGGGGACAGAAAGACAGATACGCAGTATTTT. It yields the protein CASSLGDRKTDTQYF.

V usage is TRBV18 and J usage is TRBJ1-2, with 8 bases matching TRBD1. This CDR3 has 13 residues. The J segment lost 7 bases and the V segment lost 6 bases, leaving 7 bases of the junction unmatched. Germline V gene data show CDR1 as KGHSH and CDR2 as LQKENI. DNA for the CDR3: TGTGCCAGCTCGGCCGGGACAGGAGGTGGCTACACCTTC. Translation gives CASSAGTGGGYTF.

The chain couples TRBV6-4 to TRBJ1-2; weak D call: TRBD1 (6 bases). The germline gives CDR1 MRHNA, CDR2 SNTAGT. Trimming left V 8 bases short and J 7 bases short, with 17 bases between. There are 13 residues in the CDR3. CDR3 sequence reads: CASSSDGDTGYTF. The CDR3 DNA follows: TGTGCCAGCTCAAGTGACGGGGACACTGGCTACACCTTC.

This clone is a singleton in its sample. V usage is TRBV7-9 and J usage is TRBJ2-2, with D hard to call. The germline gives CDR1 SEHNR, CDR2 FQNEAQ (reference sequence). The CDR3 runs to 12 residues. The V and J ends lost 5 bases and 5 bases respectively, with 6 bases between them. The CDR3 bases are TGTGCCAGCAGCCCCGGGACCGGGGAGCTGTTTTTT. Amino acids: CASSPGTGELFF.

This chain uses TRBV19 with TRBJ1-1; no clear D gene. There are 14 residues in the CDR3. V lost 5 bases, J lost 3 bases, and 13 bases lay in between. Per germline, CDR1 LNHDA and CDR2 SQIVND (reference sequence). Here the CDR3 DNA reads TGTGCCAGTAGTCTTTTAGGCAGGCACACTGAAGCTTTCTTT. This encodes CASSLLGRHTEAFF.

The chain is built from TRBV5-1 and TRBJ2-7; D is perhaps TRBD1 (6 bases). The germline gives CDR1 SGHRS, CDR2 YFSETQ. V lost 5 bases to trimming and J lost 5 bases, with 14 bases between them. The CDR3 has 13 residues. The DNA for the CDR3 is TGCGCCAGCAGGGACAGCCCTTCCAACGAGCAGTACTTC. It codes for CASRDSPSNEQYF.

The chain is built from TRBV4-2 and TRBJ1-2; TRBD1 matches 7 bases. The length of the CDR3 is 13 residues. Trimming at V came to 6 bases and at J to 3 bases, leaving 4 bases not matched to a gene. Looked up from germline, CDR1 is LGHNA and CDR2 is YNFKEQ. The CDR3 coding sequence is TGTGCCAGCAGTTCTGGGACAGACTATGGCTACACCTTC. Translated, it gives CASSSGTDYGYTF.

This chain joins TRBV2 and TRBJ1-1; D is perhaps TRBD1 (5 bases). V lost 9 bases to trimming and J lost 5 bases, with 25 bases between them. This CDR3 contains 16 residues. The germline V gene encodes CDR1 SNHLY and CDR2 FYNNEI. CDR3 DNA sequence: TGTGCCAGTAGAAAGGCGGGGGGGACGGGAAAAACTGAAGCTTTCTTT. Residues: CASRKAGGTGKTEAFF.

CDR3 nucleotide sequence: TGCAGCGCCGCCCCTCTAGGTACGCAGTATTTT. Translated, it gives CSAAPLGTQYF. The rearrangement uses TRBV29-1 and TRBJ2-3; D remains ambiguous. This CDR3 contains 11 residues. V shed 7 bases and J shed 8 bases, with 13 bases lying between them. CDR1 and CDR2 from the germline V gene are SQVTM and ANQGSEA.

The chain is built from TRBV6-5 and TRBJ1-5; D perhaps matches TRBD1 (5 bases). Germline values: CDR1 MNHEY, CDR2 SVGAGI. There are 12 residues in the CDR3. V was shortened by 8 bases and J by 1 base, with 6 bases between the two germline ends. The DNA of the CDR3 is TGTGCCAGCGGGGCGAGCAATCAGCCCCAGCATTTT. It encodes CASGASNQPQHF.

This chain uses TRBV5-5 with TRBJ2-2, with a possible D match to TRBD2 (6 bases). The CDR3 is 16 residues long. Trimming stripped 0 bases from V and 4 bases from J, with 13 bases between. The germline CDR1 and CDR2 sequences are SGHKS and YYEKEE (reference sequence). DNA for the CDR3: TGTGCCAGCAGCTTGGAAGGAGGGTTAATCACCGGGGAGCTGTTTTTT. Its translation is CASSLEGGLITGELFF.

This chain joins TRBV7-2 and TRBJ2-1; D might be TRBD2 (6 bases). The CDR3 loop spans 12 amino acids. Trimming took off 1 base at V and 12 bases at J, with 10 bases between the two ends. Germline assignment: CDR1 SGHTA and CDR2 FQGNSA. This chain's CDR3 is CASSLVRGLQFF. As DNA, the CDR3 is TGTGCCAGCAGCTTAGTTCGGGGGTTGCAGTTCTTC.

The genes are TRBV4-3 and TRBJ1-6, with TRBD1 identical over 7 bases. CDR1 and CDR2 (germline): LGHNA, YSLEER. The CDR3 loop spans 15 amino acids. V gave up 0 bases and J gave up 8 bases; unmatched junction bases: 4. CDR3 sequence (DNA): TGCGCCAGCAGCCAAGAGACAGGGCCAGATTCACCCCTCCACTTT. Amino acids: CASSQETGPDSPLHF.

This chain connects TRBV27 to TRBJ2-7; 7 nucleotides line up with TRBD1. V was clipped by 1 base and J by 4 bases; unmatched bases: 7. Germline loops: CDR1 MNHEY, CDR2 SMNVEV (reference sequence). There are 15 residues in the CDR3. In nucleotides, the CDR3 is TGTGCCAGCAGTTTATTTAGACAGGGCTTATACGAGCAGTACTTC. It is translated as CASSLFRQGLYEQYF.

Comment on this clone: This sample includes further DNA sequences coding for the same CDR3. The rearrangement uses TRBV29-1 and TRBJ1-1, with a possible D match to TRBD1 (6 bases). There are 13 residues in the CDR3. CDR1 and CDR2 from the germline V gene are SQVTM and ANQGSEA. Trimming cost V 4 bases and J 4 bases, with 13 bases left between them. The CDR3 is CSVGRTAPTEAFF. The CDR3 bases are TGCAGCGTTGGTAGGACAGCTCCCACTGAAGCTTTCTTT. Complete variable domain (other parts from reference TRBV29-1 and TRBJ1-1): SAVISQKPSRDICQRGTSLTIQCQVDSQVTMMFWYRQQPGQSLTLIATANQGSEATYESGFVIDKFPISRPNLTFSTLTVSNMSPEDSSIYLCSVGRTAPTEAFFGQGTRLTVV.

V gene TRBV9 combines with J gene TRBJ1-2, with D perhaps matching TRBD1 (5 bases). There are 15 residues in the CDR3. V was trimmed by 0 bases and J by 4 bases, leaving 13 bases between them. Looked up from germline, CDR1 is SGDLS and CDR2 is YYNGEE. The CDR3 spells CASSVVRRGGYGYTF. CDR3 DNA sequence: TGTGCCAGCAGCGTAGTACGCCGGGGGGGCTATGGCTACACCTTC.